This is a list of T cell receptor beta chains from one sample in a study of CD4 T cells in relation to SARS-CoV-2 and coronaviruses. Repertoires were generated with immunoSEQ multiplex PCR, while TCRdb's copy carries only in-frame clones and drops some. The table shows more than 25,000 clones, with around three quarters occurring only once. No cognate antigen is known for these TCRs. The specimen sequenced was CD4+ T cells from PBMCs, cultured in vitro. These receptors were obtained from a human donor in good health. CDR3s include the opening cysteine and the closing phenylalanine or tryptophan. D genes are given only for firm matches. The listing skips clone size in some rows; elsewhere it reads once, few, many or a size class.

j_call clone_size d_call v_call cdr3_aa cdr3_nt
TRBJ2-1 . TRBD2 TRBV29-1 CSVVDSGGPYYNEQFF TGCAGCGTTGTGGATAGCGGGGGCCCTTACTACAATGAGCAGTTCTTC
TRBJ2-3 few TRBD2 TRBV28 CASTSGGPSTDTQYF TGTGCCAGCACCAGCGGGGGCCCTTCCACAGATACGCAGTATTTT
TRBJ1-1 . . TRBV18 CASSPVETGRTEAFF TGTGCCAGCTCACCGGTAGAGACAGGAAGGACTGAAGCTTTCTTT
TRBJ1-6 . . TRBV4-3 CASSQGNSINSPLHF TGCGCCAGCAGCCAAGGGAACAGTATTAATTCACCCCTCCACTTT
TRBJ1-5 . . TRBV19 CASSRTGLEGNQPQHF TGTGCCAGTAGTAGAACAGGGCTTGAGGGAAATCAGCCCCAGCATTTT
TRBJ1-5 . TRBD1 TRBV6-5 CASRGTAGSNQPQHF TGTGCCAGCAGGGGGACAGCGGGTAGCAATCAGCCCCAGCATTTT
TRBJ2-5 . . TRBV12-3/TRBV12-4 CASSPFTQETQYF TGTGCCAGCAGCCCCTTCACCCAAGAGACCCAGTACTTC
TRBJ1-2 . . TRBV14 CASSQDYSFYGYTF TGTGCCAGCAGCCAAGACTACAGTTTCTATGGCTACACCTTC
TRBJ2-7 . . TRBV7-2 CASSPRDTLYEQYF TGTGCCAGCAGCCCACGGGACACCCTCTACGAGCAGTACTTC
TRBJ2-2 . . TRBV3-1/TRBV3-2 CASSPALGTGNTGELFF TGTGCCAGCAGCCCCGCCCTAGGGACTGGGAACACCGGGGAGCTGTTTTTT
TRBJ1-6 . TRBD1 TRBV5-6 CASNGRGRNSPLHF TGTGCCAGCAACGGAAGGGGGCGGAATTCACCCCTCCACTTT
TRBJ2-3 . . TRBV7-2 CASSLGQPGTDTQYF TGTGCCAGCAGCTTAGGACAACCTGGAACAGATACGCAGTATTTT
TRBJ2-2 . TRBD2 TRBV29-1 CSVDSGSGELFF TGCAGCGTTGATAGCGGGTCCGGGGAGCTGTTTTTT
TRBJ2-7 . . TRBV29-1 CSAQRGTESYEQYF TGCAGCGCCCAGCGGGGGACAGAGAGCTACGAGCAGTACTTC
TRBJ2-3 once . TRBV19 CASSKGLNTDTQYF TGTGCCAGTAGTAAGGGACTGAACACAGATACGCAGTATTTT
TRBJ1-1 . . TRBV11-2 CASSLRGGTEAFF TGTGCCAGCAGCTTAAGGGGCGGCACTGAAGCTTTCTTT
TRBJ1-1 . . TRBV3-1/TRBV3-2 CASSISGAETEAFF TGTGCCAGCAGCATCTCGGGCGCAGAGACTGAAGCTTTCTTT
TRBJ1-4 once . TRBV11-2 CASSPPAYGKAYEKLFF TGTGCCAGCAGCCCACCAGCCTATGGGAAGGCATATGAAAAACTGTTTTTT
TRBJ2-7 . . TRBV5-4 CASRPGGTGTYEQYF TGTGCCAGCCGCCCCGGGGGGACAGGAACCTACGAGCAGTACTTC
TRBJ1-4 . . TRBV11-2 CASSLVGGFNEKLFF TGTGCCAGCAGCTTAGTTGGGGGCTTTAATGAAAAACTGTTTTTT
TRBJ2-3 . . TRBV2 CASSAPARDTQYF TGTGCCAGCAGTGCCCCCGCTAGGGATACGCAGTATTTT
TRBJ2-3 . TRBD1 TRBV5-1 CASSLDRGDTDTQYF TGCGCCAGCAGCTTGGACAGGGGGGACACAGATACGCAGTATTTT
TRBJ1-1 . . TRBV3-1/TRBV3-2 CASSQARTVEAFF TGTGCCAGCAGCCAAGCTAGGACAGTTGAAGCTTTCTTT
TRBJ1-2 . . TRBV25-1 CASGALYGYTF TGTGCTTCAGGGGCACTCTATGGCTACACCTTC
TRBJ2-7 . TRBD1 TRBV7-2 CASSLAWDRGTYEQYF TGTGCCAGCAGCTTAGCGTGGGACAGGGGGACCTACGAGCAGTACTTC
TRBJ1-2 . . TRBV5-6 CASSPFSNYGYTF TGTGCCAGCAGCCCGTTCTCTAACTATGGCTACACCTTC
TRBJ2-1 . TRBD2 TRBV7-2 CASSSQPGLAGVEQFF TGTGCCAGCAGCTCGCAACCGGGACTAGCGGGAGTGGAGCAGTTCTTC
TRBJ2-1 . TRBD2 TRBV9 CASSPRGTSGTYNEQFF TGTGCCAGCAGCCCAAGGGGGACTAGCGGGACCTACAATGAGCAGTTCTTC
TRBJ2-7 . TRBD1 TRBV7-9 CASSPRTGTYEQYF TGTGCCAGCAGCCCCAGGACAGGCACCTACGAGCAGTACTTC
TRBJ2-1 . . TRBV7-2 CASSLAGDNNEQFF TGTGCCAGCAGCTTAGCGGGGGATAACAATGAGCAGTTCTTC
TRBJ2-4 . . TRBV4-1 CASRRTSLNKNIQYF TGCGCCAGCAGAAGGACATCGTTAAACAAAAACATTCAGTACTTC
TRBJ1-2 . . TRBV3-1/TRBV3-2 CASSLRRWVYGYTF TGTGCCAGCAGCCTAAGAAGGTGGGTCTATGGCTACACCTTC
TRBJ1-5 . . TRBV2 CASTWTGVPNSNQPQHF TGTGCCAGCACCTGGACGGGGGTCCCGAATAGCAATCAGCCCCAGCATTTT
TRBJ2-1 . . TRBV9 CASSVDGSPYNEQFF TGTGCCAGCAGCGTAGACGGGAGTCCCTACAATGAGCAGTTCTTC
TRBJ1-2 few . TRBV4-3 CASSQSGQNHYGYTF TGCGCCAGCAGCCAGTCCGGACAGAACCACTATGGCTACACCTTC
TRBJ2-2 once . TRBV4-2 CASSQDPSGELFF TGTGCCAGCAGCCAAGACCCGTCCGGGGAGCTGTTTTTT
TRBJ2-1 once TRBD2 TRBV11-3 CASSERTSGGEQFF TGTGCCAGCAGCGAACGGACTAGCGGGGGCGAGCAGTTCTTC
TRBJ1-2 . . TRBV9 CASSGGGFKAGNLNYGYTF TGTGCCAGCAGCGGGGGGGGGTTTAAGGCAGGTAACCTTAACTATGGCTACACCTTC
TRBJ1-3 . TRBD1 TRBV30 CAWSTGVSGNTIYF TGTGCCTGGAGTACAGGGGTCTCTGGAAACACCATATATTTT
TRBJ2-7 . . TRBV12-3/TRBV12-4 CASSLGQLYEQYF TGTGCCAGCAGTTTAGGACAGCTATACGAGCAGTACTTC
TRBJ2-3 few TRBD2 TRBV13 CASSPATGPLAGGPKTQYF TGTGCCAGCAGCCCCGCGACGGGACCCTTAGCGGGAGGCCCCAAAACGCAGTATTTT
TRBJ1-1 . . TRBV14 CASSQVRDTEAFF TGTGCCAGCAGCCAAGTTCGGGACACTGAAGCTTTCTTT
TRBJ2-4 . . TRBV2 CASSERGITKNIQYF TGTGCCAGCAGTGAAAGAGGGATTACCAAAAACATTCAGTACTTC
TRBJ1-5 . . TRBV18 CASSPDDSQPQHF TGTGCCAGCTCACCCGATGATTCACAGCCCCAGCATTTT
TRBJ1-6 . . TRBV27 CASSFRDSPLHF TGTGCCAGCAGTTTCAGGGACTCACCCCTCCACTTT
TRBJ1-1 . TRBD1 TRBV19 CARHCGTGYTEAFF TGTGCCAGACACTGCGGGACAGGGTACACTGAAGCTTTCTTT
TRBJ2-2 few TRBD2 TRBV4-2 CASSHNLAGGHTGELFF TGTGCCAGCAGCCATAACCTAGCGGGAGGTCACACCGGGGAGCTGTTTTTT
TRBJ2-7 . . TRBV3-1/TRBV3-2 CASSQGWGINSYEQYF TGTGCCAGCAGCCAAGGGTGGGGAATCAACTCCTACGAGCAGTACTTC
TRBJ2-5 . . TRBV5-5 CASSSQTTGQETQYF TGTGCCAGCAGCTCGCAAACGACAGGTCAAGAGACCCAGTACTTC
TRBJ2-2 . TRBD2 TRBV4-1 CASSRLAGTGAGGELFF TGCGCCAGCAGCCGATTAGCGGGAACGGGGGCGGGCGGGGAGCTGTTTTTT
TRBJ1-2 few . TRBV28 CASSLGDGYTF TGTGCCAGCAGTTTGGGGGATGGCTACACCTTC